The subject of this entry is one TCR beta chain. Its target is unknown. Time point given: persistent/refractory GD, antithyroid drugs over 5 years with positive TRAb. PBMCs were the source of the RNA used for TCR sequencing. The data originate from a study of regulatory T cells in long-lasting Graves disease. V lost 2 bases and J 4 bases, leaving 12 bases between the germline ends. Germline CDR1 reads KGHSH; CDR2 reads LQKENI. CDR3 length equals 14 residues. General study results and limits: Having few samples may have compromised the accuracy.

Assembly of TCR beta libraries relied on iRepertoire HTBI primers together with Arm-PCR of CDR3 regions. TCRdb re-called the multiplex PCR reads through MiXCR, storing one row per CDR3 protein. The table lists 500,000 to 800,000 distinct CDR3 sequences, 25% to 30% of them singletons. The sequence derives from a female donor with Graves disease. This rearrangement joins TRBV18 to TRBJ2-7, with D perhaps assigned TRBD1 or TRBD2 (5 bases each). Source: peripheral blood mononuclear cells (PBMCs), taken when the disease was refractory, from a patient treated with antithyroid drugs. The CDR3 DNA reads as TGTGCCAGCTCACCAAGTGGGGGATATTACGAGCAGTACTTC. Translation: CASSPSGGYYEQYF.